Listed below are T cell receptor beta chains from one sample, sequenced in a study of T cell changes during pregnancy in multiple sclerosis. Profiling relied on immunoSEQ multiplex PCR, and the TCRdb table lists in-frame clones only, not all of them. In the table there are about 52,000 clones, almost 95% of which are singletons. Sample: CD4+ T cells from peripheral blood mononuclear cells, taken in the third trimester of pregnancy. The receptors here all came from a female donor with multiple sclerosis, enrolled in a pregnancy study. The CDR3 runs from the conserved cysteine through the conserved F or W. The D gene is left open where the match is weak. Where a row states a size, it is once, few, many or the class of an expanded clone; other rows omit it.

TGCGCCAGCAGCAGGGGTGGGGGACAGGTTGCGGGAGATACGCAGTATTTT | CASSRGGGQVAGDTQYF | NA | TRBV5-1 | TRBD1 | TRBJ2-3
TGTGCCAGCAGCCAGGTCATAAGGGGTTCGGGCACTGAAGCTTTCTTT | CASSQVIRGSGTEAFF | NA | TRBV7-2 | NA | TRBJ1-1
TGTGCCAGCAGCTTGGCCAGGGGGCGATCTGGAAACACCATATATTTT | CASSLARGRSGNTIYF | NA | TRBV7-2 | TRBD1 | TRBJ1-3
TGTGCCAGCAGACCAGGGGGAAGCACTGAAGCTTTCTTT | CASRPGGSTEAFF | NA | TRBV6-6 | TRBD1 | TRBJ1-1
TGTGCCAGCAGCCTGAATGGCCTCTCCTACAATGAGCAGTTCTTC | CASSLNGLSYNEQFF | NA | TRBV5-5 | NA | TRBJ2-1
TGTGCCAGCAGCTTAGACGGACAGGGGACGAGCACCGATGAGCAGTTCTTC | CASSLDGQGTSTDEQFF | NA | TRBV7-8 | TRBD1 | TRBJ2-1
TGCAGCGTTGACGAGACAACCGTGGGTGGCTACACCTTC | CSVDETTVGGYTF | once | TRBV29-1 | NA | TRBJ1-2
TGTGCCAGCTCACCAGGGACAGCAGAAGAGACCCAGTACTTC | CASSPGTAEETQYF | NA | TRBV18 | TRBD1 | TRBJ2-5
TGTGCCAGCAGCTTAGATTGGAGAGGACAGGGAGGAGGCTACACCTTC | CASSLDWRGQGGGYTF | few | TRBV7-2 | TRBD1 | TRBJ1-2
TGTGCCAGTAGTATAGCACAGCAAAGATACAATGAGCAGTTCTTC | CASSIAQQRYNEQFF | NA | TRBV19 | NA | TRBJ2-1
TGTGCCAGCAGCCCGGGACTAGCGGGGCCCATTGCCGAGCAGTACTTC | CASSPGLAGPIAEQYF | once | TRBV7-8 | TRBD2 | TRBJ2-7
TGTGCCAGCAGCTTAGAGTTGGCGGAGAGGAGCTTC | CASSLELAERSF | NA | TRBV11-1 | NA | TRBJ2-7
TGCGCCAGCAGCTTGGCCGGGGCGACAGGGGCTTACGAGCAGTACTTC | CASSLAGATGAYEQYF | NA | TRBV5-1 | TRBD1 | TRBJ2-7
TGTGCCAGCAGCTTGGGAACTTCGGGGCAAGAGACCCAGTACTTC | CASSLGTSGQETQYF | NA | TRBV5-5 | NA | TRBJ2-5
TGTGCCAGCAGCCAAGATGATGTCGCAGGCCTCTCTGGAAACACCATATATTTT | CASSQDDVAGLSGNTIYF | NA | TRBV14 | NA | TRBJ1-3
TGTGCCAGCAGCGTATTAGGGGAACTCTCCTACAATGAGCAGTTCTTC | CASSVLGELSYNEQFF | once | TRBV9 | NA | TRBJ2-1
TGCGCCAGCAGCTACGCTTGGGGTTTAGCGGGGGGGGGAAATGAGCAGTTCTTC | CASSYAWGLAGGGNEQFF | NA | TRBV4-3 | TRBD2 | TRBJ2-1
TGTGCCAGCAGCCGGGACAGAACCTACGAGCAGTACTTC | CASSRDRTYEQYF | once | TRBV27 | TRBD1 | TRBJ2-7
TGTGCCAGCAGCTCCCGGACACCCAGGACCGGGGAGCTGTTTTTT | CASSSRTPRTGELFF | NA | TRBV7-2 | NA | TRBJ2-2
TGCAGCGTTGTGGGGCCTGGCGAGCAGTACTTC | CSVVGPGEQYF | few | TRBV29-1 | NA | TRBJ2-7
TGTGCCAGTAGTATCTATGCGTCAAGGGAGGGTCAGCCCCAGCATTTT | CASSIYASREGQPQHF | NA | TRBV19 | NA | TRBJ1-5
TGTGCCAGCAGCCCTATCAGCAACAGGGACTATGGCTACACCTTC | CASSPISNRDYGYTF | once | TRBV5-6 | NA | TRBJ1-2
TGTGCCAGTAGTATAATCCTGGGACTAGCGGGGGTTGGCGAGCAGTACTTC | CASSIILGLAGVGEQYF | NA | TRBV19 | TRBD2 | TRBJ2-7
TGTGCCAGCAGCTACCAACGCAGCTTGGGACAGGGGGCGCCCTATTATGGCTACACCTTC | CASSYQRSLGQGAPYYGYTF | NA | TRBV9 | TRBD1 | TRBJ1-2
TGTGCCAGCAGCGTAGATAGACAGGGCTCCAGCGAGCAGTACTTC | CASSVDRQGSSEQYF | NA | TRBV9 | TRBD1 | TRBJ2-7
TGTGCCAGCTCTCCCGGGACTAGCGGCAATGAGCAGTTCTTC | CASSPGTSGNEQFF | NA | TRBV18 | TRBD2 | TRBJ2-1
TGTGCCAGCAGGCGCGGGAGGGCAACTAATGAAAAACTGTTTTTT | CASRRGRATNEKLFF | NA | TRBV11-2 | NA | TRBJ1-4
TGTGCCAGCAGGCAGGACGCGGGATTTAGCACAGATACGCAGTATTTT | CASRQDAGFSTDTQYF | NA | TRBV27 | NA | TRBJ2-3
TGTGCCTGGACGAGACAGGGTGCTGAAGCTTTCTTT | CAWTRQGAEAFF | few | TRBV30 | TRBD1 | TRBJ1-1
TGTGCCAGCAGCGTGGACAGGGTTGGCGTTAACTATGGCTACACCTTC | CASSVDRVGVNYGYTF | NA | TRBV7-9 | TRBD1 | TRBJ1-2
TGCAGCACCGGGGGGAGAGATACGCAGTATTTT | CSTGGRDTQYF | NA | TRBV29-1 | TRBD2 | TRBJ2-3
TGTGCCTGGAGATCCGGGCTGGGACTACGAGACTACAATGAGCAGTTCTTC | CAWRSGLGLRDYNEQFF | once | TRBV30 | TRBD2 | TRBJ2-1
TGCAGTGGGACAGTGAACACTGAAGCTTTCTTT | CSGTVNTEAFF | NA | TRBV20-1 | NA | TRBJ1-1
TGTGCCAGCAGCTCCCAGGGGGCTCGGGATCAGCCCCAGCATTTT | CASSSQGARDQPQHF | NA | TRBV7-2 | TRBD1 | TRBJ1-5
TGTGCCAGCAGCTTGGTGGGGCGGATGGGAGGCTTGCCCTTTAACTATGGCTACACCTTC | CASSLVGRMGGLPFNYGYTF | NA | TRBV5-5 | NA | TRBJ1-2
TGTGCCAGCAGTCGGATAGCGGGGGGGAACAATGAGCAGTTCTTC | CASSRIAGGNNEQFF | NA | TRBV7-2 | TRBD2 | TRBJ2-1
TGTGCCAGCAGCTTAGTGGGGACAGGGATCTACGAGCAGTACTTC | CASSLVGTGIYEQYF | once | TRBV11-1 | TRBD1 | TRBJ2-7
TGTGCCAGCAGCCTCTTGGGGACTAAAAACACTGAAGCTTTCTTT | CASSLLGTKNTEAFF | NA | TRBV4-2 | NA | TRBJ1-1
TGTGCCAGCAGCTTGGCCCTAACCGCGTCTATGAACACTGAAGCTTTCTTT | CASSLALTASMNTEAFF | NA | TRBV5-4 | NA | TRBJ1-1